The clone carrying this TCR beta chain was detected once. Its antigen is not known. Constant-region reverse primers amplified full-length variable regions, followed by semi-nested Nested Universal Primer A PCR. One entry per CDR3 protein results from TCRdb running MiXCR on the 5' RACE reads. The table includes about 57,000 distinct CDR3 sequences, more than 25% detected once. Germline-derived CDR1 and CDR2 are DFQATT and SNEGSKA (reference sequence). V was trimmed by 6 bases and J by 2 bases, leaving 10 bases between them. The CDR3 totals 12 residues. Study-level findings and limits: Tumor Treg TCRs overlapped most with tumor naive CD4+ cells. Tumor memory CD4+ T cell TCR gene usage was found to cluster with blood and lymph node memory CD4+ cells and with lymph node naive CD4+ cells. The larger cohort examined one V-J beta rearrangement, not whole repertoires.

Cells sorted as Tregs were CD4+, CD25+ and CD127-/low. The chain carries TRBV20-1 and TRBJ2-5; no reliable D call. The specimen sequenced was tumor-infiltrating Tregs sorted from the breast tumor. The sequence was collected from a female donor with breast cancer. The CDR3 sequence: CSALGQQETQYF. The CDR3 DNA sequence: TGCAGTGCGTTGGGCCAACAAGAGACCCAGTACTTC.